The 14 T cell receptor beta chains below come from one sample, sequenced in a study of T cell responses to AZD1222 COVID-19 vaccine. Method: immunoSEQ multiplex PCR; TCRdb's copy keeps in-frame clones and lacks some. The top ten hold under 4.5% of the sample, which has about 130,000 clones, less than 90% seen once. This specimen was peripheral blood, taken on day 0 of AZD1222 vaccination. These receptors originate from an adult in good health.

The CDR3 DNA reads TGTGCCAGCAGCAAACTAGGGAGGGATACTGAAGCTTTCTTT. Its translation: CASSKLGRDTEAFF. V usage is TRBV21-1 and J usage is TRBJ1-1. TRBV21-1 is reported as a pseudogene. The CDR3 is 14 residues long.

The chain links TRBV9 to TRBJ1-5, with D perhaps matching TRBD1 (5 bases). V lost 0 bases to trimming and J lost 1 base, with 8 bases between them. Looked up from germline, CDR1 is SGDLS and CDR2 is YYNGEE. The CDR3 spans 15 residues. In DNA, the CDR3 is TGTGCCAGCAGCGTAGACGGGGGAAGCAATCAGCCCCAGCATTTT. This translates into CASSVDGGSNQPQHF. The variable domain in full, completed from reference TRBV9 and TRBJ1-5, reads DSGVTQTPKHLITATGQRVTLRCSPRSGDLSVYWYQQSLDQGLQFLIQYYNGEERAKGNILERFSAQQFPDLHSELNLSSLELGDSALYFCASSVDGGSNQPQHFGDGTRLSIL.

The CDR3 nucleotides are TGTGCCAGCAGCTTGCAGGGGGCCTACAATGAGCAGTTCTTC. This sequence encodes CASSLQGAYNEQFF. The chain recombines TRBV5-4 with TRBJ2-1; 7 positions agree with TRBD1. V trimming: 1 base; J trimming: 2 bases; junction bases outside the gene matches: 0. In germline, CDR1 is SGHNT, CDR2 YYREEE (reference sequence). The CDR3 covers 14 residues. The entire variable domain, with the rest obtained from reference TRBV5-4 and TRBJ2-1, is as follows: ETGVTQSPTHLIKTRGQQVTLRCSSQSGHNTVSWYQQALGQGPQFIFQYYREEENGRGNFPPRFSGLQFPNYSSELNVNALELDDSALYLCASSLQGAYNEQFFGPGTRLTVL.

The rearrangement uses TRBV27 and TRBJ1-1; a possible D gene is TRBD1 (6 bases). The CDR3 covers 14 residues. Per germline, CDR1 MNHEY and CDR2 SMNVEV (reference sequence). Trimming shortened V by 3 bases and J by 1 base, and 9 bases separated the two germline ends. This CDR3 reads CASSFSRGNTEAFF. The CDR3 DNA reads TGTGCCAGCAGTTTCTCCAGGGGGAACACTGAAGCTTTCTTT.

This clone has just one count. The rearrangement uses TRBV18 and TRBJ1-2, with D unclear. Trimming removed 6 bases from V and 3 bases from J, with 17 bases in between. Germline CDR1 KGHSH, CDR2 LQKENI. The CDR3 has 15 residues. The CDR3 loop is CASSPTPAGHYGYTF. The CDR3 DNA reads as TGTGCCAGCTCGCCTACACCCGCAGGCCACTATGGCTACACCTTC.

This chain joins TRBV24-1 and TRBJ1-5, with 7 nucleotides matching TRBD1. The CDR3 totals 15 residues. CDR1 KGHDR and CDR2 SFDVKD come from the germline V gene. Germline trimming cut 5 bases from V and 2 bases from J; bases unmatched to any gene: 5. CDR3 residues: CATSGPGTGNQPQHF. CDR3 sequence (DNA): TGTGCCACCAGTGGACCCGGGACAGGCAATCAGCCCCAGCATTTT.

The rearrangement joins TRBV6-5 to TRBJ2-7; TRBD1 matches at 8 bases. V lost 6 bases and J lost 3; bases outside the gene matches: 1. CDR3 length: 12 amino acids. The germline gives CDR1 MNHEY, CDR2 SVGAGI. CDR3 sequence reads: CASSGQGYEQYF. The CDR3 DNA is TGTGCCAGCAGCGGACAGGGCTACGAGCAGTACTTC.

The V gene is TRBV25-1, the J gene TRBJ1-3; 11 nucleotides agree with TRBD1. This CDR3 has 17 residues. V was clipped by 3 bases and J by 3 bases; unmatched bases: 7. Germline V gene sequence: CDR1 MGHDK, CDR2 SYGVNS. CDR3 sequence: CASSDFGQGASGNTIYF. The CDR3 DNA is TGTGCCAGCAGTGATTTTGGACAGGGGGCTAGTGGAAACACCATATATTTT.

The rearrangement links TRBV4-1 to TRBJ2-5; tentative D call: TRBD1 (8 bases). V was shortened by 0 bases and J by 7 bases, with 24 bases between the two germline ends. CDR1 is MGHRA and CDR2 is YSYEKL in the germline V gene. This CDR3 comprises 18 residues. Written as DNA, the CDR3 is TGCGCCAGCAGCCAAGATGGGGGACAGGACACTCCGGGAGGGACCCAGTACTTC. Translated, it gives CASSQDGGQDTPGGTQYF.

The chain links TRBV11-3 to TRBJ2-1; D is perhaps TRBD1 (6 bases). The CDR3 spans 15 residues. Deletions cut 5 bases from V and 5 bases from J, with 16 bases between. Germline values: CDR1 SGHNT, CDR2 YENEEA. DNA for the CDR3: TGTGCCAGCAGCCCAAAGGACAGAACCCACAATGAGCAGTTCTTC. This gives the protein CASSPKDRTHNEQFF.

This chain joins TRBV13 and TRBJ1-1; D is uncertain. Trimming shortened V by 0 bases and J by 1 base, and 6 bases separated the two germline ends. Germline values: CDR1 PRHDT, CDR2 FYEKMQ (reference sequence). The CDR3 has 14 amino acids. CDR3 amino acids: CASSLGATNTEAFF. CDR3 coding DNA: TGTGCCAGCAGCTTAGGGGCGACGAACACTGAAGCTTTCTTT.

This clone was observed once. This chain links TRBV14 with TRBJ2-1; 15 nucleotides line up with TRBD2. The V gene end was trimmed by 4 bases and the J gene end by 0 bases; junction bases not matched to a gene: 16. This CDR3 is 22 amino acids long. CDR1 and CDR2 (germline): SGHDN, FVKESK. As DNA, the CDR3 is TGTGCCAGCAGCCGCACGGGACTAGCGGGGGGCCTTCTCCATATCTCCTACAATGAGCAGTTCTTC. It specifies CASSRTGLAGGLLHISYNEQFF.

The V call is TRBV18, the J call TRBJ1-2; D gene unclear. The V end lost 3 bases, the J end lost 2 bases, and 10 bases lay between the germline ends. The CDR3 sequence is 14 residues long. Germline-derived CDR1 and CDR2 are KGHSH and LQKENI. The CDR3 region is CASSPSEDNYGYTF. CDR3 nucleotides: TGTGCCAGCTCACCCAGTGAGGACAACTATGGCTACACCTTC.

Remarks on this clone: At one end the junction does not follow the germline gene, possibly because of a read error. The chain uses TRBV20-1 and TRBJ2-1; D possibly corresponds to TRBD2 (5 bases). The CDR3 loop spans 10 amino acids. Germline CDR1 DFQATT, CDR2 SNEGSKA (reference sequence). Written as DNA, the CDR3 is TGCAGTGCTGGGCGGTCGAGGGCCCTCTTC. Translating gives CSAGRSRALF.